This T cell receptor beta chain was profiled in a study of blood T cell repertoires in COVID-19 (dated by TCRdb to about 2020). Notes on the research overall: The collaborator samples originated in the United States, Italy and Spain and spanned the acute and convalescent phases of COVID-19. The material from the prospective study consisted of cDNA or gDNA derived from T cells, B-cell-depleted T cells, or PBMCs. Deeply sampled blood TCRbeta repertoires from subjects exposed to, actively infected with, or recovered from COVID-19 were included in the dataset. A freely available public database, intended as a resource for researchers studying the immune response to SARS-CoV-2, is where the repertoires were released. The samples were drawn from the first 160 participants of the ongoing ImmuneRACE study and from roughly 1,300 subjects provided by 6 global collaborators. The sample metadata nearly always contained a de-identified subject ID, COVID-19 status, age in years and sex. Where HLA class I and class II types were available, the types were taken from metadata supplied by the sample provider, not from assay-based typing. The study at large found these results: The quantity of clinical and demographic metadata differed by source and by participant and was supplied without curation.

The immunoSEQ Assay, a bias-controlled multiplex PCR, was used to amplify TCRbeta CDR3 regions from genomic DNA. For the original study's pipeline: The number of nucleated cells in each sample was estimated by amplification of reference gene primers within the assay. Sequence reads were collapsed and filtered to measure the absolute abundance of every unique TCRbeta CDR3 rearrangement. Productive Simpson clonality was computed per sample as the square root of Simpson's diversity index over productive rearrangements. TCRdb carries this immuneACCESS record with in-frame sequences only. Its versions omit some clonotypes, under half of them owing to an unresolved V gene in the studies checked, with the rest unexplained. The V and J calls and the clone size are those of that table, but D and trimming were determined from the DNA. A total of around 92,000 clones appear in this sample, approximately 79% of them only once. Clones ranked in the top ten supply under 5% of the sample.

Remarks on this clone: The clone's antigen remains unknown. No much larger clonotype is one base removed from it; base qualities were not supplied.

Including cysteine and phenylalanine, the CDR3 has 14 amino acids. The only DNA kept is the CDR3, 42 bases in frame from the first base. V loses 4 bases, J loses 4 bases, and the germline ends lie 10 bases apart. In the germline V gene, CDR1 corresponds to MRHNA and CDR2 to SNTAGT. At one collaborating source in Seattle, patients were enrolled during active infection and were followed longitudinally through the course of disease. Whole blood was collected in K2EDTA tubes by collaborating institutions according to the institutions' own protocols. Collaborator samples were shipped for TCRbeta analysis as frozen whole blood, isolated PBMCs, or DNA extracted from either sample type.

The receptor comes from a man in his sixties or seventies with COVID-19, enrolled during active disease. The V and J segments used are TRBV6-4 and TRBJ2-2; the D gene lacks a confident call. Sequenced sample: peripheral blood. The CDR3 protein sequence reads: CASSARGGTGELFF. The sequenced DNA is TGTGCCAGCAGTGCTAGAGGTGGCACCGGGGAGCTGTTTTTT.